The sequence of this T cell receptor (beta chain) was determined in a study of CD8+CD57+ T cells in acquired aplastic anemia. Patients sequenced had flow cytometry evidence of CD8+CD57+ cell expansion. The template for TCR beta VDJ and CDR3 sequence profiling was genomic DNA. TCRdb re-called the reads through MiXCR, storing one row per CDR3 protein. The table shows approximately 260,000 distinct CDR3 sequences, with roughly 82% occurring only once. General observations from the study: Patients and controls turned out to have more than 25 CD8+ CDR3 sequences in common. Patients were compared with controls for CD8+ Simpson's diversity, and no significant difference emerged.

The CDR3 contains 15 residues. V lost 0 bases to trimming and J lost 4 bases, with 13 bases between them. The V gene's germline CDR1 is SGHKS and CDR2 YYEKEE (reference sequence). Comment on this clonotype: What it binds is unknown.

This chain joins TRBV5-5 and TRBJ1-1, with D possibly being TRBD1 (6 bases). The sample consisted of sorted CD4+, CD8+, or CD8+CD57+ T cells (not recorded which) from PBMCs. The clonotype was recovered from a human donor with aplastic anemia. CDR3: CASSLEGVHRTEAFF. The CDR3 region has the DNA TGTGCCAGCAGCTTGGAGGGGGTCCACCGCACTGAAGCTTTCTTT.